This record looks at one TCR beta chain sequence and its context. CDR3 length: 11 amino acids. This sample is part of a study of OX40 agonist ivuxolimab in advanced cancers. Method: immunoSEQ multiplex PCR; TCRdb's copy keeps in-frame clones and lacks some. Among tens of thousands of clones, around 90% were seen once, and the ten largest hold 5.5% to 7.5%. The receptor was isolated from an adult with an advanced solid tumor such as melanoma, head and neck, liver or kidney cancer. Sequenced material: CD4+ or CD8+ T cells sorted from blood, taken in a trial of the OX40 agonist ivuxolimab. The chain recombines TRBV21-1 with TRBJ2-7; TRBD2 is the table's D call and was not checked against the DNA. TRBV21-1 is designated a pseudogene. CDR3 amino acids: CASSRRGEQYF. CDR3 sequence (DNA): TGTGCCAGCAGCCGGCGGGGTGAGCAGTACTTC.